The sequence of this T cell receptor (beta chain) was determined in a study of blood T cell repertoires in COVID-19. Study summary: Specimens from acute and convalescent COVID-19 originated in the United States, Italy and Spain. From T cells, B-cell-depleted T cells, or PBMCs came the material, which was cDNA or gDNA.

Authors' processing steps: Researchers report that nucleated cell counts were estimated from reference gene primer amplification. Profiling relied on immunoSEQ multiplex PCR, and the TCRdb table lists in-frame clones only, not all of them. The D gene and trimming were derived from the DNA, and the V and J assignments and clone size from that table. This sample has tens of thousands of clones; around 86% occur once, and the top ten carry 6.5% to 8.5%. In this sample, this clone turned up once. The CDR3 contains 15 residues. V shed 3 bases and J shed 0 bases, with 12 bases lying between them. The germline gives CDR1 GTSNPN, CDR2 SVGIG (reference sequence).

Sequencing was carried out using peripheral blood. The source is a man in his fifties or sixties with active COVID-19. The rearrangement joins TRBV30 to TRBJ1-3, with D unclear. CDR3 sequence (DNA): TGTGCCTGGAGGGCACAGCTGAGCTCTGGAAACACCATATATTTT. It codes for CAWRAQLSSGNTIYF.